A single sample is the source of the 18 T cell receptor beta chains below, sequenced in a study of T cells after yellow fever vaccination. TCRdb used MiXCR to reprocess the 5' RACE reads, holding one entry per CDR3 protein. The repertoire consists of 300,000 or so distinct CDR3 sequences, with about 7.8% occurring once and the leading ten covering around 17%. The source material was PBMCs, sampled more than 35 days after the first yellow fever vaccination. Receptors originate from a young man who received the YFV17D yellow fever vaccine.

This clonotype was observed a few times. The CDR3 nucleotides read TGTGCCAGCAGTTTACAGTTCAATCAGCCCCAGCATTTT. Its translation is CASSLQFNQPQHF. The rearrangement uses TRBV12-3 or TRBV12-4 and TRBJ1-5; D remains ambiguous. V was shortened by 2 bases and J by 3 bases, with 5 bases between the two germline ends. The length of the CDR3 is 13 residues.

In this sample, this clonotype turned up a few times. CDR3 sequence reads: CASSLIGDYQPQHF. Here the CDR3 DNA reads TGTGCCAGCAGTTTAATAGGGGACTATCAGCCCCAGCATTTT. This sequence joins TRBV12-3 or TRBV12-4 and TRBJ1-5, with D possibly being TRBD1 (5 bases). This CDR3 comprises 14 residues. V gave up 2 bases and J gave up 5 bases, with 10 bases separating them.

This clonotype showed up just a few times. The CDR3 DNA is TGTGCCAGCAGCCCCGGGAGATTTGTTACTGAAGCTTTCTTT. This sequence encodes CASSPGRFVTEAFF. This sequence joins TRBV7-9 and TRBJ1-1; D is unclear. The germline gives CDR1 SEHNR, CDR2 FQNEAQ (reference sequence). This CDR3 is 14 amino acids long. Trimming pared 5 bases from V and 5 bases from J, leaving 15 bases between.

This clonotype was detected only a few times. V is TRBV5-1 and J is TRBJ1-2; D gene uncertain. This CDR3 is 14 amino acids long. V dropped 1 base and J dropped 0 bases, with 7 bases sitting between them. Germline V lookup: CDR1 SGHRS, CDR2 YFSETQ. The CDR3 DNA reads TGCGCCAGCAGCTTGAGGTCAGCTAACTATGGCTACACCTTC. Protein: CASSLRSANYGYTF.

This rearrangement joins TRBV9 to TRBJ1-6; D possibly corresponds to TRBD1 (6 bases). The CDR3 sequence is 17 residues long. Germline lookup yields CDR1 SGDLS and CDR2 YYNGEE. Trimming removed 0 bases from V and 7 bases from J, with 17 bases in between. This CDR3 is CASSVELPGTSNSPLHF. The CDR3 DNA follows: TGTGCCAGCAGCGTAGAACTCCCGGGGACATCGAATTCACCCCTCCACTTT.

There are a few counts of this clonotype. V and J are TRBV15 and TRBJ1-1; D gene ambiguous. The germline CDR1 and CDR2 sequences are LNHNV and YYDKDF (reference sequence). The CDR3 is 10 residues long. V shed 9 bases and J shed 7 bases, with 9 bases lying between them. CDR3 sequence reads: CATRGGEAFF. The CDR3 DNA reads as TGTGCCACGCGGGGAGGTGAAGCTTTCTTT.

This clonotype was seen many times. The chain uses TRBV10-3 and TRBJ2-7, with no clear D. This CDR3 region has 14 residues. The ends were cut back, 0 bases at V and 3 bases at J, with 9 bases in the middle. Germline V gives CDR1 ENHRY, CDR2 SYGVKD. The CDR3 bases are TGTGCCATCAGTGAGTCTGGGGAACTCTACGAGCAGTACGTC. This encodes CAISESGELYEQYV.

The sample holds a few counts of this clonotype. Relative to the germline gene, one junction end is altered; a read error may explain this. In DNA form, the CDR3 reads TGTGCCAGCAGTGACGGGCCCCGAAGGGACTTC. This translates into CASSDGPRRDF. This chain links TRBV25-1 with TRBJ2-5; D is undetermined. The length of the CDR3 is 11 residues. Germline values: CDR1 MGHDK, CDR2 SYGVNS.

At least ten counts were recorded for this clonotype. The J gene is TRBJ1-4, the V gene TRBV29-1; D possibly corresponds to TRBD1 (6 bases). Per germline, CDR1 SQVTM and CDR2 ANQGSEA. The CDR3 loop spans 15 amino acids. Trimming stripped 5 bases from V and 4 bases from J, with 17 bases between. CDR3 loop: CSVHDRQGGNEKLFF. DNA of the CDR3: TGCAGCGTTCACGACCGTCAAGGGGGTAATGAAAAACTGTTTTTT.

CDR3 in DNA: TGTGCCAGCAGTTTAGAAGGACACCAGAACACTGAAGCTTTCTTT. Translated: CASSLEGHQNTEAFF. This chain links TRBV12-3 or TRBV12-4 with TRBJ1-1, with D maybe TRBD1 (5 bases). The V end was cut by 1 base, the J end by 1 base, with 10 bases between. CDR3 length equals 15 residues.

The chain carries TRBV5-1 and TRBJ2-7, with D perhaps matching TRBD2 (5 bases). The V end was cut by 4 bases, the J end by 1 base, with 18 bases between. Germline V gene lookup returns CDR1 SGHRS and CDR2 YFSETQ. CDR3 length equals 16 residues. DNA of the CDR3: TGCGCCAGCAGCCTGACATTGGACTTTTTTTCCTACGAGCAGTACGTC. Amino acid sequence: CASSLTLDFFSYEQYV.

The sample holds a few counts of this clonotype. DNA for the CDR3: TGTGCCAGCAAAACTAGCGGGGGGCCCGACGAGCAGTACTTC. The encoded protein is CASKTSGGPDEQYF. The V call is TRBV12-3 or TRBV12-4, the J call TRBJ2-7; 12 bases fit TRBD2. V was clipped by 7 bases and J by 5 bases; unmatched bases: 6. The length of the CDR3 is 14 residues.

The CDR3 sequence: CASSRQTGTGANVLTF. The CDR3 DNA sequence: TGCGCCAGCAGCCGCCAGACAGGGACTGGGGCCAACGTCCTGACTTTC. This chain joins TRBV5-1 and TRBJ2-6, with 7 bases lining up with TRBD1. The CDR3 consists of 16 residues. Trimming cost V 4 bases and J 2 bases; bases outside gene matches: 6. The V gene's germline CDR1 is SGHRS and CDR2 YFSETQ.

This clonotype was recorded many times. The chain joins TRBV2 to TRBJ2-3; D is undetermined. This CDR3 region has 11 residues. V shed 10 bases and J shed 2 bases, with 7 bases lying between them. The germline CDR1 and CDR2 sequences are SNHLY and FYNNEI. Here the CDR3 DNA reads TGTGCCAACACTTTCACAGATACGCAGTATTTT. Translating gives CANTFTDTQYF.

This clonotype occurred many times. The gene calls are TRBV4-2 and TRBJ2-3; TRBD2 agrees at 8 bases. With 0 bases clipped from V and 4 bases from J, the junction kept 6 bases outside the gene matches. This CDR3 has 16 residues. CDR1 is LGHNA and CDR2 is YNFKEQ in the germline V gene. The CDR3 sequence is CASSQDQGLGADTQYF. In DNA form, the CDR3 reads TGTGCCAGCAGCCAAGATCAGGGACTAGGCGCAGATACGCAGTATTTT.

A few counts support this clonotype. The V gene is TRBV20-1, the J gene TRBJ1-4; the D gene is possibly TRBD1 (6 bases). The CDR3 is made up of 13 amino acids. Trimming shortened V by 4 bases and J by 7 bases, and 13 bases separated the two germline ends. Germline-derived CDR1 and CDR2 are DFQATT and SNEGSKA (reference sequence). CDR3 sequence reads: CSATQGTIEKLFF. The CDR3 region has the DNA TGCAGTGCTACCCAGGGGACCATTGAAAAACTGTTTTTT.

The V gene is TRBV30, the J gene TRBJ1-2; 8 nucleotides line up with TRBD1. The germline V gene has CDR1 GTSNPN and CDR2 SVGIG (reference sequence). This CDR3 spans 12 amino acids. After removal of 4 bases from V and 8 bases from J, the junction contained 6 bases not matched to a gene. The chain's CDR3 is CAWTGGEGGYTF. The CDR3 nucleotides read TGTGCCTGGACAGGGGGCGAGGGGGGCTACACCTTC.

The sample holds a few counts of this clonotype. The V gene is TRBV5-4, the J gene TRBJ1-2; the D gene is possibly TRBD1 (5 bases). The length of the CDR3 is 16 residues. Germline assignment: CDR1 SGHNT and CDR2 YYREEE (reference sequence). Trimming took 4 bases from V and 1 from J, leaving 17 bases between them. CDR3 DNA sequence: TGTGCCAGCAGCCTGGCTGGGGCAGGGCATAACTATGGCTACACCTTC. Its protein product is CASSLAGAGHNYGYTF.